The T cell receptor (beta chain) described here comes from a study of T-cell memory formation after mild COVID-19. Looking at the study overall: The study found TCR clusters largely donor specific.

Whole-study results and caveats: Whether second-wave clones peaking at day 37 were SARS-CoV-2 specific went unconfirmed. Contracting CD4+ clones were located mainly in CM and EM, and CD8+ clones in EMRA.

Comments on this clonotype: Antigen: not known.

5'RACE primed at constant segments yielded TCR alpha and TCR beta cDNA libraries bearing sample barcodes and UMIs. TCRdb re-analysed the 5' RACE reads in MiXCR, keeping a single row per CDR3 protein. The sample records 110,000 to 150,000 distinct CDR3 sequences, around 27% being singletons. The sequence derives from an adult woman who had mild COVID-19 (a few samples of this study predate the infection). Cell type and time point are not known. Sequencing was done on a sample of PBMCs or a T cell subset sorted from them (not recorded which).

CDR3 nucleotides: TGTGCCAGCAGTTACTCTGATAGCGGGATGAGGTCAGATACGCAGTATTTT. Its translation: CASSYSDSGMRSDTQYF. This sequence joins TRBV6-5 and TRBJ2-3; 8 bases agree with TRBD2. V lost 0 bases and J lost 4; bases outside the gene matches: 9. This CDR3 is 17 amino acids long. Germline lookup yields CDR1 MNHEY and CDR2 SVGAGI.